This entry is about one TCR beta chain. Its cognate antigen is unknown. This entry belongs to a study of cytomegalovirus exposure and HLA in healthy donors. Findings and limits, study-wide: Later analysis showed most CMV-associated TCR beta chains appearing HLA-restricted.

V lost 0 bases to trimming and J lost 2 bases, with 12 bases between them. The CDR3 totals 15 residues. CDR1 SGHTS and CDR2 YDEGEE come from the germline V gene. The primer mix had 60 Vbeta and 13 Jbeta primers. Data came from immunoSEQ multiplex PCR; TCRdb stores just in-frame clones and leaves some out. The sample shows 130,000 or so clones, 70% to 85% of them seen only once. The specimen was PBMCs. The TCR was taken from a woman in her forties in good health and CMV-seronegative. This chain uses TRBV5-8 with TRBJ2-7, with D maybe TRBD2 (6 bases). This CDR3 reads CASSLVGRDPYEQYF. In DNA, the CDR3 is TGTGCCAGCAGCTTGGTAGGGCGGGACCCCTACGAGCAGTACTTC.